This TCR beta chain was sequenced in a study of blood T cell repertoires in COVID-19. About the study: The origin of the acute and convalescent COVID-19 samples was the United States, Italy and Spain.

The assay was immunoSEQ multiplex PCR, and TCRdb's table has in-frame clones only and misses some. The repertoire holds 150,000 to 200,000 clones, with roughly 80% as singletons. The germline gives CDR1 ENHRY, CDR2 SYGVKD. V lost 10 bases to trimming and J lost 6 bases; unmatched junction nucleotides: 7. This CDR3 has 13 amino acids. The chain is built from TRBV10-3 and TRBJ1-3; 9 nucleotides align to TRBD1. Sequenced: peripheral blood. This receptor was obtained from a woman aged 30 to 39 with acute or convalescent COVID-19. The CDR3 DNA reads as TGTGCCACGCAGGGACAGGGACAAAACACCATATATTTT. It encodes CATQGQGQNTIYF.